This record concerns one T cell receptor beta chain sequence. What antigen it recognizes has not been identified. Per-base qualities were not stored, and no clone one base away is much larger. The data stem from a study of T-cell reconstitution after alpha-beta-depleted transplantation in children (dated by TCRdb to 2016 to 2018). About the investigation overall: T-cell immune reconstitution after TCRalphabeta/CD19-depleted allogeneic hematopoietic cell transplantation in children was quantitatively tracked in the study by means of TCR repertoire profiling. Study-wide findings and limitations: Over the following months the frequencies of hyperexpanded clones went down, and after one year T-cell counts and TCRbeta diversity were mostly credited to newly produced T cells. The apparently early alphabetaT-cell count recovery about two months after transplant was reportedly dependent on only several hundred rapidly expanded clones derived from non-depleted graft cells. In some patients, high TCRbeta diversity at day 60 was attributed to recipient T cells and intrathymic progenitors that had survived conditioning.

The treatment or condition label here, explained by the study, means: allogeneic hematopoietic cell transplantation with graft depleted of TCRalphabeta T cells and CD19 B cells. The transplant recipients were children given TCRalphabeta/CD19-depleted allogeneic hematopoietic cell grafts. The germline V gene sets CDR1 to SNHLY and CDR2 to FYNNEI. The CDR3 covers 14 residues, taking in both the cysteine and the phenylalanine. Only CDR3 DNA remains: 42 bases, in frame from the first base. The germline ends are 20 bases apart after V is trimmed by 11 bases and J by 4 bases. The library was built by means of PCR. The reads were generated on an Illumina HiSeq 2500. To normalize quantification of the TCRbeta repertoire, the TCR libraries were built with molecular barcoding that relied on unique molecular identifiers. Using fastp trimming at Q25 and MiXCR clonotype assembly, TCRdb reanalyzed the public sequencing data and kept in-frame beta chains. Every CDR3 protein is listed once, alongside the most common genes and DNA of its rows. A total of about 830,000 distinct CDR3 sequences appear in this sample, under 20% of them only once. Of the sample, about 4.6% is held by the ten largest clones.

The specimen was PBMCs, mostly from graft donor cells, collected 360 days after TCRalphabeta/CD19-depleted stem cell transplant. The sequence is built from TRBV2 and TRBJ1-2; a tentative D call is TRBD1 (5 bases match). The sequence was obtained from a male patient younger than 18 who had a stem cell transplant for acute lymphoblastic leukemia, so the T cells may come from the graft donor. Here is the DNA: TGTGCCGTCGACAGAGGAAAAACTCTCTATGGCTACACCTTC. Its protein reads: CAVDRGKTLYGYTF. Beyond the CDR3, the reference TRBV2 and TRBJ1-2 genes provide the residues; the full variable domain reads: EPEVTQTPSHQVTQMGQEVILRCVPISNHLYFYWYRQILGQKVEFLVSFYNNEISEKSEIFDDQFSVERPDGSNFTLKIRSTKLEDSAMYFCAVDRGKTLYGYTFGSGTRLTVV.